Presented here are 15 T cell receptor beta chains from one specimen sequenced in a study of T-cell reconstitution after alpha-beta-depleted transplantation in children. Unique molecular identifiers were incorporated when the TCRbeta library was constructed. One entry per CDR3 protein results from TCRdb running MiXCR on the PCR reads. The sample has around 340,000 distinct CDR3 sequences; about an eighth are singletons. The material sequenced was PBMCs, taken from the stem cell graft. These receptor sequences come from a human donor who donated a stem cell graft to a child with Fanconi anemia.

This clonotype was observed many times. The V call is TRBV27, the J call TRBJ1-1; D is unclear. The V gene's germline CDR1 is MNHEY and CDR2 SMNVEV (reference sequence). V was cut by 3 bases and J by 5 bases, with 10 bases left in between. This CDR3 region has 13 residues. Here the CDR3 DNA reads TGTGCCAGCAGTTTGAAGAGGATGACTGAAGCTTTCTTT. It encodes CASSLKRMTEAFF.

This clonotype has more than one count but fewer than ten. The genes are TRBV9 and TRBJ1-3; the D gene is possibly TRBD1 (5 bases). CDR3 size: 16 residues. Germline V gene data show CDR1 as SGDLS and CDR2 as YYNGEE. The V end lost 2 bases, the J end lost 2 bases, and 14 bases lay between the germline ends. The CDR3 DNA reads as TGTGCCAGCAGCGTCGGTAGTCCGGGGCCTGGAAACACCATATATTTT. It encodes CASSVGSPGPGNTIYF.

This clonotype was found a few times. CDR3 residues: CASSEAHSSYNEQFF. CDR3 nucleotide sequence: TGTGCCAGCAGTGAAGCGCATAGCTCCTACAATGAGCAGTTCTTC. This chain joins TRBV2 and TRBJ2-1; the D is unclear. The germline gives CDR1 SNHLY, CDR2 FYNNEI. The V end was cut by 0 bases, the J end by 0 bases, with 6 bases between. This CDR3 has 15 residues.

The V gene is TRBV2, the J gene TRBJ2-5, with D perhaps assigned TRBD1 or TRBD2 (5 bases each). The CDR3 length is 15 residues. CDR1 SNHLY and CDR2 FYNNEI come from the germline V gene. Trimming left V 0 bases short and J 5 bases short, with 13 bases between. The DNA for the CDR3 is TGTGCCAGCAGTGAAGCGCTTCGGGGACGGGAGACCCAGTACTTC. This translates into CASSEALRGRETQYF.

This chain links TRBV6-5 with TRBJ2-1, with no clear D. Germline CDR1 and CDR2: MNHEY and SVGAGI. The CDR3 has 14 residues. Trimming took 2 bases from V and 7 from J, leaving 12 bases between them. CDR3 in DNA: TGTGCCAGCAGTTACCTACACACAACAAATGAGCAGTTCTTC. It encodes CASSYLHTTNEQFF.

V is TRBV4-1 and J is TRBJ1-5; no clear D gene. The CDR3 is made up of 14 amino acids. V lost 4 bases and J lost 0, with 7 bases in between. Germline V gene data show CDR1 as MGHRA and CDR2 as YSYEKL. CDR3 in amino acids: CASSLTYSNQPQHF. For the CDR3, the DNA is TGCGCCAGCAGCCTCACTTATAGCAATCAGCCCCAGCATTTT.

This clonotype was detected ten times or more. The V gene is TRBV5-5, the J gene TRBJ2-7; D is uncertain. This CDR3 has 12 residues. Germline-derived CDR1 and CDR2 are SGHKS and YYEKEE (reference sequence). V lost 5 bases to trimming and J lost 3 bases, with 9 bases between them. The CDR3 protein is CASSLTDYEQYV. CDR3 nucleotide sequence: TGTGCCAGCAGTTTGACCGACTACGAGCAGTACGTC.

The CDR3 region is CASTPGGSKETQYF. The CDR3 DNA reads TGTGCCAGCACCCCGGGGGGGTCAAAAGAGACCCAGTACTTC. The rearrangement uses TRBV6-1 and TRBJ2-5; 8 bases agree with TRBD2. The germline V gene has CDR1 MNHNS and CDR2 SASEGT. The CDR3 spans 14 residues. The ends lost 7 bases at V and 3 bases at J; junction bases unmatched: 7.

In this sample, this clonotype turned up a few times. J is TRBJ2-2 and V is TRBV25-1; D is ambiguous. The CDR3 has 13 residues. Between the trimmed V and J ends, which lost 4 bases and 7 bases, there was a span of 10 bases. CDR1 MGHDK and CDR2 SYGVNS come from the germline V gene. The CDR3 DNA is TGTGCCAGCAGTGCTCTCGGATACGGGGAGCTGTTTTTT. Protein sequence: CASSALGYGELFF.

This clonotype was counted ten times or more. The chain employs TRBV4-3 and TRBJ1-2; a weak D match, TRBD1 (5 bases). The V and J ends lost 3 bases and 1 base respectively, with 15 bases between them. The CDR3 is 16 amino acids. Per the germline V gene, CDR1 is LGHNA and CDR2 is YSLEER. CDR3 region: CASSHGTTVGNYGYTF. The CDR3 coding sequence is TGCGCCAGCAGCCACGGGACCACCGTGGGTAACTATGGCTACACCTTC.

V and J are TRBV19 and TRBJ2-5, with D perhaps matching TRBD1 (6 bases). Germline V gene lookup returns CDR1 LNHDA and CDR2 SQIVND (reference sequence). The CDR3 is made up of 16 amino acids. V lost 5 bases and J 5 bases, leaving 21 bases between the germline ends. The CDR3 here is CASSPQTGLTRETQYF. CDR3 in DNA: TGTGCCAGTAGTCCCCAGACAGGCCTTACAAGGGAGACCCAGTACTTC.

The V and J genes are TRBV28 and TRBJ2-3, with D possibly being TRBD2 (5 bases). Looked up from germline, CDR1 is MDHEN and CDR2 is SYDVKM. The germline V and J ends were trimmed by 0 bases and 1 base, with 5 bases remaining between them. This CDR3 is 14 amino acids long. CDR3 bases: TGTGCCAGCAGTTTATGGAGGGGCACAGATACGCAGTATTTT. Translated: CASSLWRGTDTQYF.

This clonotype was recorded many times. The genes are TRBV6-5 and TRBJ1-4; D remains ambiguous. The germline gives CDR1 MNHEY, CDR2 SVGAGI. V gave up 4 bases and J gave up 3 bases, with 6 bases separating them. CDR3 size: 13 residues. The CDR3 bases are TGTGCCAGCAGTTGGCGGGCTAATGAAAAACTGTTTTTT. This gives the protein CASSWRANEKLFF.

This rearrangement joins TRBV4-2 to TRBJ2-1; 7 bases match TRBD2. The V gene end was trimmed by 4 bases and the J gene end by 9 bases; junction bases not matched to a gene: 18. Germline V lookup: CDR1 LGHNA, CDR2 YNFKEQ. The CDR3 consists of 17 residues. CDR3 nucleotides: TGTGCCAGCAGCCGAGGTGGGCCTCGGACTAGTGATTTTGAGCAGTTCTTC. Translated, it gives CASSRGGPRTSDFEQFF.

This clonotype was seen a handful of times. The genes are TRBV10-3 and TRBJ2-3, with a tentative D call TRBD2 (7 bases). Trimming shortened V by 5 bases and J by 0 bases, and 12 bases separated the two germline ends. This CDR3 is 15 amino acids long. Germline CDR1 and CDR2: ENHRY and SYGVKD. CDR3 sequence reads: CAISWGGGSTDTQYF. The CDR3 nucleotides read TGTGCCATCAGTTGGGGGGGGGGCAGCACAGATACGCAGTATTTT.